These T cell receptor beta chains were read from a single sample in a study of graft-versus-host responses after intestinal transplantation. The method was immunoSEQ multiplex PCR; TCRdb's version includes in-frame clones alone and lacks a portion of them. The repertoire holds 65,000 to 85,000 clones, with roughly 91% as singletons. These receptors lack a known antigen. Sequencing was performed on unstimulated CD8+ T cells sorted from spleen or lymph node cells, taken before transplant. These receptors were obtained from a human donor who was the organ donor for an intestinal transplant. The CDR3 runs from the conserved cysteine through the conserved F or W. Fields, in order: clone size, V gene, J gene, D gene, CDR3 DNA, CDR3 protein. A D gene is named only where the DNA matches it firmly. Only part of the rows carry a size: once, few, many, or a class if the clone is expanded.

abundance: -
v_gene: TRBV10-3
j_gene: TRBJ1-5
d_gene: TRBD1
CDR3nt: TGTGCCATCAGTGCATCCGGGACAGGCAATCAGCCCCAGCATTTT
CDR3aa: CAISASGTGNQPQHF

abundance: -
v_gene: TRBV5-6
j_gene: TRBJ1-2
d_gene: -
CDR3nt: TGTGCCAGCAGTACTCCTGGCTATGGCCACACCTTC
CDR3aa: CASSTPGYGHTF

abundance: -
v_gene: TRBV27
j_gene: TRBJ1-6
d_gene: -
CDR3nt: TGTGCCAGCAGTTTTGAGGGAACCATTTATAATTCACCCCTCCACTTT
CDR3aa: CASSFEGTIYNSPLHF

abundance: -
v_gene: TRBV2
j_gene: TRBJ2-2
d_gene: -
CDR3nt: TGTGCCAGCAGCGACGTACTAAAAACAATTACCGGGGAGCTGTTTTTT
CDR3aa: CASSDVLKTITGELFF

abundance: -
v_gene: TRBV9
j_gene: TRBJ2-3
d_gene: -
CDR3nt: TGTGCCAGCAGCGCCAGGGGCATCACAGATACGCAGTATTTT
CDR3aa: CASSARGITDTQYF

abundance: -
v_gene: TRBV5-6
j_gene: TRBJ2-2
d_gene: TRBD2
CDR3nt: TGTGCCAGCAGCTTCGGGACTAGCGGGGGGATAGACACCGGGGAGCTGTTTTTT
CDR3aa: CASSFGTSGGIDTGELFF

abundance: -
v_gene: TRBV28
j_gene: TRBJ2-2
d_gene: TRBD2
CDR3nt: TGTGCCAGCAGTTCGATGGAGGGACTAGCGGGGACCGGGGAGCTGTTTTTT
CDR3aa: CASSSMEGLAGTGELFF

abundance: -
v_gene: TRBV9
j_gene: TRBJ2-1
d_gene: TRBD2
CDR3nt: TGTGCCAGCAGCGTAGAGGCGGGGGGTCCCTACAATGAGCAGTTCTTC
CDR3aa: CASSVEAGGPYNEQFF

abundance: -
v_gene: TRBV30
j_gene: TRBJ1-1
d_gene: -
CDR3nt: TGTGCCTGGAACTTAATGAACACTGAAGCTTTCTTT
CDR3aa: CAWNLMNTEAFF

abundance: -
v_gene: TRBV4-2
j_gene: TRBJ2-7
d_gene: TRBD2
CDR3nt: TGTGCCAGCAGCCAAGCGGGCGGGGGGGCCTTCGAGCAGTACTTC
CDR3aa: CASSQAGGGAFEQYF

abundance: -
v_gene: TRBV6-5
j_gene: TRBJ2-7
d_gene: -
CDR3nt: TGTGCCAGCAGTCCGGGACTTAGCGAGCAGTACTTC
CDR3aa: CASSPGLSEQYF

abundance: -
v_gene: TRBV7-9
j_gene: TRBJ2-1
d_gene: -
CDR3nt: TGTGCCAGCAGCCCCCCAGGGGGGGCAGCCGCTGAGCAGTTCTTC
CDR3aa: CASSPPGGAAAEQFF

abundance: -
v_gene: TRBV7-6
j_gene: TRBJ2-2
d_gene: -
CDR3nt: TGTGCCAGCAGCTTTGCCGGGGTTACCGGGGAGCTGTTTTTT
CDR3aa: CASSFAGVTGELFF

abundance: -
v_gene: TRBV19
j_gene: TRBJ2-1
d_gene: TRBD1
CDR3nt: TGTGCCAGTACCCTACAGGGGGGACCATACAATGAGCAGTTCTTC
CDR3aa: CASTLQGGPYNEQFF

abundance: -
v_gene: TRBV9
j_gene: TRBJ2-7
d_gene: -
CDR3nt: TGTGCCAGCAGCGTAGCTGTGGGTCCATGGTACGAGCAGTACTTC
CDR3aa: CASSVAVGPWYEQYF

abundance: -
v_gene: TRBV7-6
j_gene: TRBJ2-7
d_gene: -
CDR3nt: TGTGCCAGCAGCTTGGGGGCTTCCCACGAGCAGTACTTC
CDR3aa: CASSLGASHEQYF

abundance: -
v_gene: TRBV27
j_gene: TRBJ2-2
d_gene: TRBD2
CDR3nt: TGTGCCAGCTACCCCCCCCCGACTAGCGGGGGGGCGGGGGAGCTGTTTTTT
CDR3aa: CASYPPPTSGGAGELFF

abundance: -
v_gene: TRBV5-6
j_gene: TRBJ1-6
d_gene: -
CDR3nt: TGTGCCAGCAGCTTGGGGGCCGGGTCACCCCTCCACTTT
CDR3aa: CASSLGAGSPLHF

abundance: -
v_gene: TRBV29-1
j_gene: TRBJ2-2
d_gene: TRBD2
CDR3nt: TGCAGCGTTCTAGGGCGCGGGGGGATTGTAACCGGGGAGCTGTTTTTT
CDR3aa: CSVLGRGGIVTGELFF

abundance: -
v_gene: TRBV19
j_gene: TRBJ2-5
d_gene: -
CDR3nt: TGTGCCAGTAGTAATGAGGGGGGAGTTAAAGAGACCCAGTACTTC
CDR3aa: CASSNEGGVKETQYF

abundance: -
v_gene: TRBV5-8
j_gene: TRBJ1-6
d_gene: -
CDR3nt: TGTGCCAGCATCCTCAATAATTCACCCCTCCACTTT
CDR3aa: CASILNNSPLHF

abundance: -
v_gene: TRBV27
j_gene: TRBJ2-1
d_gene: -
CDR3nt: TGTGCCAGCAGTCGGGCGGTTGGGGGTGAGCAGTTCTTC
CDR3aa: CASSRAVGGEQFF

abundance: -
v_gene: TRBV5-4
j_gene: TRBJ2-7
d_gene: -
CDR3nt: TGTGCCAGCAGCTTCCCTGGCGGGGCGGAGCAGTACTTC
CDR3aa: CASSFPGGAEQYF

abundance: -
v_gene: TRBV7-7
j_gene: TRBJ2-5
d_gene: TRBD2
CDR3nt: TGTGCCAGCAGCTTAGGGGGGGGTGGGTATGGAGAGACCCAGTACTTC
CDR3aa: CASSLGGGGYGETQYF

abundance: -
v_gene: TRBV9
j_gene: TRBJ1-5
d_gene: -
CDR3nt: TGTGCCAGCAGCCCATACACAGGGATTGGTCAGCCCCAGCATTTT
CDR3aa: CASSPYTGIGQPQHF

abundance: -
v_gene: TRBV5-6
j_gene: TRBJ2-3
d_gene: TRBD1
CDR3nt: TGTGCCAGCAGCTTGGGGCAGACAGGGATCACAGATACGCAGTATTTT
CDR3aa: CASSLGQTGITDTQYF

abundance: -
v_gene: TRBV30
j_gene: TRBJ1-1
d_gene: TRBD1
CDR3nt: TGTGCCTGGAGTGTTGACGGGACAGGGGTCACTGAAGCTTTCTTT
CDR3aa: CAWSVDGTGVTEAFF

abundance: -
v_gene: TRBV28
j_gene: TRBJ1-4
d_gene: -
CDR3nt: TGTGCCAGCAGGCTGGAGGAGGCGCATGAAAAACTGTTTTTT
CDR3aa: CASRLEEAHEKLFF

abundance: once
v_gene: TRBV6-5
j_gene: TRBJ2-1
d_gene: -
CDR3nt: TGTGCCAGCAGTTACTCGAAGCGGAATGAGCAGTTCTTC
CDR3aa: CASSYSKRNEQFF

abundance: once
v_gene: TRBV25-1
j_gene: TRBJ1-2
d_gene: TRBD1
CDR3nt: TGTGCCAGCAGTGATCCTGAAACAGGGGGCGGCTACACCTTC
CDR3aa: CASSDPETGGGYTF

abundance: -
v_gene: TRBV29-1
j_gene: TRBJ2-2
d_gene: -
CDR3nt: TGCAGCGTTTACTCCTCCCAATCGTCCGGGGAGCTGTTTTTT
CDR3aa: CSVYSSQSSGELFF

abundance: -
v_gene: TRBV30
j_gene: TRBJ2-3
d_gene: TRBD1
CDR3nt: TGTGCCTGGACGACCGGGACAGGGGGTGCAGATACGCAGTATTTT
CDR3aa: CAWTTGTGGADTQYF

abundance: -
v_gene: TRBV29-1
j_gene: TRBJ1-1
d_gene: -
CDR3nt: TGCAGCGTTGTTTGGGGCTACACTGAAGCTTTCTTT
CDR3aa: CSVVWGYTEAFF

abundance: once
v_gene: TRBV2
j_gene: TRBJ2-7
d_gene: -
CDR3nt: TGTGCCAGCAGACCGGACAGTCCCTACGAGCAGTACTTC
CDR3aa: CASRPDSPYEQYF

abundance: -
v_gene: TRBV7-8
j_gene: TRBJ2-7
d_gene: -
CDR3nt: TGTGCCAGCGGCCACCAAGGCTACGAGCAGTACTTC
CDR3aa: CASGHQGYEQYF

abundance: -
v_gene: TRBV7-6
j_gene: TRBJ2-7
d_gene: TRBD1
CDR3nt: TGTGCCAGCAGCTTAGGGGGACAGGGGTACGAGCAGTACTTC
CDR3aa: CASSLGGQGYEQYF

abundance: -
v_gene: TRBV23-1
j_gene: TRBJ1-1
d_gene: -
CDR3nt: TGCGCCAGCAGTAAATCGGGGGGGACACCGACACCCCCCACTGAAGCTTTCTTT
CDR3aa: CASSKSGGTPTPPTEAFF

abundance: -
v_gene: TRBV7-3
j_gene: TRBJ2-5
d_gene: -
CDR3nt: TGTGCCAGCAGCCCCGATAGCCGCGAGACCCAGTACTTC
CDR3aa: CASSPDSRETQYF

abundance: -
v_gene: TRBV9
j_gene: TRBJ1-2
d_gene: -
CDR3nt: TGTGCCAGCAGCGGCATTGACTATGGCTACACCTTC
CDR3aa: CASSGIDYGYTF

abundance: few
v_gene: TRBV25-1
j_gene: TRBJ2-1
d_gene: TRBD2
CDR3nt: TGTGCCAGCAGTCCGACTGGGACTAGGACCTACAATGAGCAGTTCTTC
CDR3aa: CASSPTGTRTYNEQFF

abundance: -
v_gene: TRBV27
j_gene: TRBJ1-1
d_gene: -
CDR3nt: TGTGCCAGCAGTTTTGGGGCCGAAGCTTTCTTT
CDR3aa: CASSFGAEAFF

abundance: -
v_gene: TRBV4-2
j_gene: TRBJ2-2
d_gene: TRBD1
CDR3nt: TGTGCCAGCAGCGACGGACAGGGTAGCTGGGACACCGGGGAGCTGTTTTTT
CDR3aa: CASSDGQGSWDTGELFF

abundance: -
v_gene: TRBV9
j_gene: TRBJ2-7
d_gene: -
CDR3nt: TGTGCCAGCAGCGCCCGATCCGGCGAGCAGTACTTC
CDR3aa: CASSARSGEQYF

abundance: once
v_gene: TRBV6-1
j_gene: TRBJ2-5
d_gene: TRBD1
CDR3nt: TGTGCCAGCAGTGAAGCTATTGGACAGGGGGCATCTGGAGAGACCCAGTACTTC
CDR3aa: CASSEAIGQGASGETQYF

abundance: -
v_gene: TRBV6-6
j_gene: TRBJ1-1
d_gene: -
CDR3nt: TGTGCCGGCGGGGAATTCAGTGAAGCTTTCTTT
CDR3aa: CAGGEFSEAFF

abundance: -
v_gene: TRBV4-2
j_gene: TRBJ2-3
d_gene: -
CDR3nt: TGTGCCAGCAGCCAAGAGGTTTTTAGCATCTCGGATACGCAGTATTTT
CDR3aa: CASSQEVFSISDTQYF

abundance: once
v_gene: TRBV4-1
j_gene: TRBJ1-2
d_gene: TRBD1
CDR3nt: TGCGCCAGCAGCCAATACCACCGACAGGGAGACCAGCACTATGGCTACACCTTC
CDR3aa: CASSQYHRQGDQHYGYTF

abundance: -
v_gene: TRBV7-8
j_gene: TRBJ1-5
d_gene: -
CDR3nt: TGTGCCAGCAGCTTGGCAGGTCAGCCCCAGCATTTT
CDR3aa: CASSLAGQPQHF

abundance: -
v_gene: TRBV7-9
j_gene: TRBJ2-7
d_gene: TRBD1
CDR3nt: TGTGCCAGCGGCCGGGACAGAACGAACGAGCAGTACTTC
CDR3aa: CASGRDRTNEQYF

abundance: -
v_gene: TRBV5-8
j_gene: TRBJ1-1
d_gene: -
CDR3nt: TGTGCCAGCAGCTTTACAGTGATGAACACTGAAGCTTTCTTT
CDR3aa: CASSFTVMNTEAFF

abundance: -
v_gene: TRBV6-6
j_gene: TRBJ1-5
d_gene: TRBD1
CDR3nt: TGTGCCAGCAGTTACTCGGACAGGGAACGCAATCAGCCCCAGCATTTT
CDR3aa: CASSYSDRERNQPQHF

abundance: -
v_gene: TRBV19
j_gene: TRBJ2-7
d_gene: -
CDR3nt: TGTGCCAGTAGTATAGGAATCTCCTACGAGCAGTACTTC
CDR3aa: CASSIGISYEQYF

abundance: -
v_gene: TRBV19
j_gene: TRBJ1-1
d_gene: -
CDR3nt: TGTGCCAGTAGTATTGGGGTAGTGGGCACTGAAGCTTTCTTT
CDR3aa: CASSIGVVGTEAFF

abundance: -
v_gene: TRBV2
j_gene: TRBJ2-7
d_gene: -
CDR3nt: TGTGCCAGCAGCGCCCCCGTGACAGTCCTATCCTACGAGCAGTACTTC
CDR3aa: CASSAPVTVLSYEQYF